The 15 T cell receptor beta chains in this list originate from one sample, sequenced in a study of T-cell memory formation after mild COVID-19. From the 5' RACE reads, TCRdb called clonotypes with MiXCR, one entry per CDR3 protein. Here the sample spans almost 250,000 distinct CDR3 sequences, roughly 15% being singletons. Sequenced sample: PBMCs or a T cell subset sorted from them (not recorded which). Receptors were obtained from an adult woman who had mild COVID-19 (a few samples of this study predate the infection). Cell type and time point are not known.

This clonotype was recorded a few times. The V call is TRBV5-1, the J call TRBJ2-3, with TRBD2 matching 11 bases. This CDR3 comprises 16 residues. Germline CDR1 SGHRS, CDR2 YFSETQ. The trim removed 0 bases at V and 4 bases at J, leaving 4 bases unmatched. The CDR3 DNA reads TGCGCCAGCAGCTTGGGCCCTAGCGGGGGGCCAGATACGCAGTATTTT. Protein: CASSLGPSGGPDTQYF. Together with reference TRBV5-1 and TRBJ2-3, the CDR3 gives the full variable domain: KAGVTQTPRYLIKTRGQQVTLSCSPISGHRSVSWYQQTPGQGLQFLFEYFSETQRNKGNFPGRFSGRQFSNSRSEMNVSTLELGDSALYLCASSLGPSGGPDTQYFGPGTRLTVL.

This clonotype was seen only a few times. The rearrangement uses TRBV7-2 and TRBJ2-3, with 7 positions matching TRBD2. CDR3 length: 17 residues. Germline-derived CDR1 and CDR2 are SGHTA and FQGNSA. Trimming took 5 bases from V and 7 from J; bases not matched to a gene: 18. CDR3 bases: TGTGCCAGCAGCGGCCTAAGGGAGGGACTACCCCCTCATACGCAGTATTTT. It codes for CASSGLREGLPPHTQYF.

This clonotype was detected only a few times. The chain employs TRBV20-1 and TRBJ2-2; 8 bases align to TRBD2. CDR1 DFQATT and CDR2 SNEGSKA come from the germline V gene (reference sequence). Losses at the gene ends were 3 bases for V and 0 bases for J; bases not matched to a gene: 9. The CDR3 is 17 residues long. The chain's CDR3 is CSASSGRGAPNTGELFF. The CDR3 DNA reads as TGCAGTGCTAGTAGTGGGCGGGGGGCTCCGAACACCGGGGAGCTGTTTTTT.

This clonotype appeared a few times. The V call is TRBV14, the J call TRBJ2-2, with D unresolved. CDR1 SGHDN and CDR2 FVKESK come from the germline V gene. The V end lost 2 bases, the J end lost 1 base, and 8 bases lay between the germline ends. The CDR3 contains 15 residues. Here the CDR3 reads CASSQRRVNTGELFF. The CDR3, as DNA: TGTGCCAGCAGCCAACGACGGGTGAACACCGGGGAGCTGTTTTTT.

This chain connects TRBV5-5 to TRBJ2-5; the match to TRBD1 covers 10 bases. The V gene end was trimmed by 4 bases and the J gene end by 1 base; junction bases not matched to a gene: 7. The CDR3 totals 16 residues. Germline assignment: CDR1 SGHKS and CDR2 YYEKEE (reference sequence). CDR3 amino acids: CASSRGGQGSQETQYF. CDR3 DNA: TGTGCCAGCAGCAGAGGGGGACAGGGGAGCCAAGAGACCCAGTACTTC.

This clonotype has a handful of counts. V gene TRBV6-5 combines with J gene TRBJ1-1; 8 positions agree with TRBD1. The V and J ends lost 4 bases and 4 bases, in that order; junction bases with no gene match: 5. Germline assignment: CDR1 MNHEY and CDR2 SVGAGI. The CDR3 is 14 amino acids. CDR3 nucleotides: TGTGCCAGCAGTTCCCCGGGACAGGTCACTGAAGCTTTCTTT. Amino acid sequence: CASSSPGQVTEAFF.

This clonotype was seen more than once but under ten times. J is TRBJ2-1 and V is TRBV20-1; 11 nucleotides align to TRBD2. This CDR3 is 17 amino acids long. Trimming took 5 bases from V and 0 from J; bases not matched to a gene: 9. Germline V lookup: CDR1 DFQATT, CDR2 SNEGSKA (reference sequence). This chain's CDR3 is CSARDTSGSVSYNEQFF. The CDR3 DNA sequence: TGCAGTGCTCGGGATACTAGCGGGAGTGTCTCCTACAATGAGCAGTTCTTC.

This clonotype was seen more than once but under ten times. V gene TRBV9 combines with J gene TRBJ2-1; no clear D. V was clipped by 0 bases and J by 11 bases, with 15 bases between them. Germline values: CDR1 SGDLS, CDR2 YYNGEE. The CDR3 sequence is 14 residues long. The CDR3 DNA reads TGTGCCAGCAGCGTAGGAACGGTGGCAGATAAGCAGTTCTTC. It encodes CASSVGTVADKQFF.

The table lists this clonotype with many counts. The CDR3 region is CASSDQGGTAYNEQFF. The CDR3 DNA sequence: TGTGCCAGCAGTGACCAGGGCGGGACAGCGTACAATGAGCAGTTCTTC. The V call is TRBV6-4, the J call TRBJ2-1; the D gene is possibly TRBD1 (7 bases). Trimming removed 2 bases from V and 4 bases from J, with 15 bases in between. This CDR3 has 16 residues. CDR1 and CDR2 from the germline V gene are MRHNA and SNTAGT.

The chain couples TRBV7-8 to TRBJ1-2, with D possibly TRBD1 on 6 matching bases. Germline assignment: CDR1 SGHVS and CDR2 FQNEAQ. Deletions cut 1 base from V and 8 bases from J, with 20 bases between. The CDR3 consists of 16 residues. The CDR3 DNA reads as TGTGCCAGCAGCTTAGAACTCCAAGCGGGGGGCGACGGCTACACCTTC. Its translation is CASSLELQAGGDGYTF.

This clonotype was counted between two and nine times. This sequence joins TRBV9 and TRBJ2-7; 8 positions match TRBD2. The CDR3 extends over 15 amino acids. V trimming: 0 bases; J trimming: 3 bases; junction bases outside the gene matches: 5. Per germline, CDR1 SGDLS and CDR2 YYNGEE. CDR3 nucleotide sequence: TGTGCCAGCAGCGTAGCGGGGGGGCTGAGCTACGAGCAGTACTTC. This gives the protein CASSVAGGLSYEQYF.

There are a few counts of this clonotype. The chain couples TRBV6-2 or TRBV6-3 to TRBJ2-3, with 8 bases aligning to TRBD2. The germline V gene has CDR1 MNHEY and CDR2 SVGEGT. This CDR3 is built from 15 residues. The J segment lost 6 bases and the V segment lost 6 bases, leaving 11 bases of the junction unmatched. This chain's CDR3 is CASRQAGAGGDTQYF. Written as DNA, the CDR3 is TGTGCCAGCAGACAAGCGGGAGCAGGTGGGGATACGCAGTATTTT.

There are a few counts of this clonotype. The rearrangement joins TRBV29-1 to TRBJ1-2; 7 nucleotides line up with TRBD1. Germline assignment: CDR1 SQVTM and CDR2 ANQGSEA. The CDR3 has 12 amino acids. After removal of 8 bases from V and 7 bases from J, the junction contained 10 bases not matched to a gene. The CDR3 loop reads CSLGRDSSGYTF. The CDR3 DNA sequence: TGCAGCCTCGGCCGGGACAGCTCTGGCTACACCTTC. The whole variable domain, filled in from reference TRBV29-1 and TRBJ1-2, reads SAVISQKPSRDICQRGTSLTIQCQVDSQVTMMFWYRQQPGQSLTLIATANQGSEATYESGFVIDKFPISRPNLTFSTLTVSNMSPEDSSIYLCSLGRDSSGYTFGSGTRLTVV.

This clonotype was picked up a small number of times. This chain joins TRBV20-1 and TRBJ1-1, with a weak D call TRBD1 (5 bases). Germline loops: CDR1 DFQATT, CDR2 SNEGSKA (reference sequence). The CDR3 has 14 amino acids. V was pared by 2 bases and J by 4 bases, with 14 bases between. The CDR3 protein is CSARPRSGGTEAFF. As DNA, the CDR3 is TGCAGTGCTAGACCCCGGTCCGGGGGCACTGAAGCTTTCTTT.

This clonotype was counted a single time. The chain recombines TRBV9 with TRBJ2-1, with a weak D call TRBD2 (6 bases). Germline V gene sequence: CDR1 SGDLS, CDR2 YYNGEE. The CDR3 consists of 15 residues. The V end was cut by 4 bases, the J end by 10 bases, with 21 bases between. CDR3 residues: CASSRLGAPMGEQFF. The CDR3 coding sequence is TGTGCCAGCAGCCGACTAGGGGCCCCCATGGGGGAGCAGTTCTTC.